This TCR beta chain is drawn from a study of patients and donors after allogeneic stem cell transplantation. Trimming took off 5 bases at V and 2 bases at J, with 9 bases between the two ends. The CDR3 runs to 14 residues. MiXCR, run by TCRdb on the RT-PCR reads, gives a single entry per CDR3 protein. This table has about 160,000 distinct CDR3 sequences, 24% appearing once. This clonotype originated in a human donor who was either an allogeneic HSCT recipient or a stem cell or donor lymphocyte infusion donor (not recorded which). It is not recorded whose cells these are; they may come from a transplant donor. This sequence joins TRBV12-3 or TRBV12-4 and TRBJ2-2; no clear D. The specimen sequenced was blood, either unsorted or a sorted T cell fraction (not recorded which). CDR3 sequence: CASSIQQNTGELFF. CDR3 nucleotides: TGTGCCAGCAGTATACAGCAAAACACCGGGGAGCTGTTTTTT.